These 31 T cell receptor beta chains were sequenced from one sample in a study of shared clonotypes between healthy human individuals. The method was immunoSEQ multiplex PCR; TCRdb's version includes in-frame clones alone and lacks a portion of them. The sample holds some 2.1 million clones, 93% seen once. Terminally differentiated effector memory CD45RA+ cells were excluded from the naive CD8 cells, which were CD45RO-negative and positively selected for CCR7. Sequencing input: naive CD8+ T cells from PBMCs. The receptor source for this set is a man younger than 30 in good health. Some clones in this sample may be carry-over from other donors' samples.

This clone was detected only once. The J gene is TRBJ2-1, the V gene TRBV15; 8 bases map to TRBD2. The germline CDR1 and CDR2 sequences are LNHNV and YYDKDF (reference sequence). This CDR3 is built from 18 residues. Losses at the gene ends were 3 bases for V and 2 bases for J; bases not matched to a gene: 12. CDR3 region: CATSRMEGLAGTYNEQFF. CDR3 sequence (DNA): TGTGCCACCAGCAGGATGGAGGGCTTAGCGGGAACCTACAATGAGCAGTTCTTC. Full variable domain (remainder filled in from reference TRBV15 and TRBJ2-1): DAMVIQNPRYQVTQFGKPVTLSCSQTLNHNVMYWYQQKSSQAPKLLFHYYDKDFNNEADTPDNFQSRRPNTSFCFLDIRSPGLGDTAMYLCATSRMEGLAGTYNEQFFGPGTRLTVL.

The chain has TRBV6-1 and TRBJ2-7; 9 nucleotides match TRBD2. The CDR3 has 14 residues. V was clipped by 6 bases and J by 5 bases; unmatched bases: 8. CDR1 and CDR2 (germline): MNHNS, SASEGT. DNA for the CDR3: TGTGCCAGCAGCCTTAGCGGGAGCGGCAACGAGCAGTACTTC. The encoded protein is CASSLSGSGNEQYF.

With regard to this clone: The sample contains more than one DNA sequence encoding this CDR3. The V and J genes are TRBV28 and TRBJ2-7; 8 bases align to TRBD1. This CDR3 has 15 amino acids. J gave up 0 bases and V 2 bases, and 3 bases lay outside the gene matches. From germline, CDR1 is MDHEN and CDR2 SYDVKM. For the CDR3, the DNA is TGTGCCAGCAGTTTAGACAGGGGACCCTCCTACGAGCAGTACTTC. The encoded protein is CASSLDRGPSYEQYF.

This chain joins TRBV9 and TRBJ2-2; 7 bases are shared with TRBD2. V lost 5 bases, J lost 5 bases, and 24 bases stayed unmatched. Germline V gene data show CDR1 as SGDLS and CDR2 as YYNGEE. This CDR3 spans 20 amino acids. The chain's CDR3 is CASRGSVEDPREVITGELFF. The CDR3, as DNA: TGTGCCAGCAGGGGAAGCGTAGAGGACCCCCGGGAGGTTATAACCGGGGAGCTGTTTTTT. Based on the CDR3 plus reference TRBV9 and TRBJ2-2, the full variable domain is DSGVTQTPKHLITATGQRVTLRCSPRSGDLSVYWYQQSLDQGLQFLIQYYNGEERAKGNILERFSAQQFPDLHSELNLSSLELGDSALYFCASRGSVEDPREVITGELFFGEGSRLTVL.

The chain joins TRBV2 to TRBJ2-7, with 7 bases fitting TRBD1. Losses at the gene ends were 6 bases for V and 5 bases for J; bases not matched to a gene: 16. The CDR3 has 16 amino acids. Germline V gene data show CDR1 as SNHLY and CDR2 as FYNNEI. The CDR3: CASRTSRTGTGHEQYF. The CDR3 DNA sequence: TGTGCCAGCAGAACCTCCCGGACAGGAACGGGGCACGAGCAGTACTTC.

As DNA, the CDR3 is TGTGCCAGCAGTAACCCCCGGATTCAAGAGGAAAAACTGTTTTTT. Translating it yields CASSNPRIQEEKLFF. The chain combines TRBV7-9 with TRBJ1-4; no clear D gene. Germline V gene data show CDR1 as SEHNR and CDR2 as FQNEAQ (reference sequence). The CDR3 consists of 15 residues. Deletions cut 6 bases from V and 8 bases from J, with 19 bases between.

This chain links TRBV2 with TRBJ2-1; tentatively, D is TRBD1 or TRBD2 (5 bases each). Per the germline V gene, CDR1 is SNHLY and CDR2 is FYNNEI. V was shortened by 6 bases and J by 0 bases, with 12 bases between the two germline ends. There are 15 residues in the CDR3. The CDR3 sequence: CASRGVGSSYNEQFF. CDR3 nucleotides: TGTGCCAGCAGGGGGGTTGGGAGCTCCTACAATGAGCAGTTCTTC.

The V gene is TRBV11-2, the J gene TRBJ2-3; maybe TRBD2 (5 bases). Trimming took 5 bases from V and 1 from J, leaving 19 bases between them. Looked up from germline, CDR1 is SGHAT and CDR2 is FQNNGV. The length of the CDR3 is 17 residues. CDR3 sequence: CASSARRVGMGTDTQYF. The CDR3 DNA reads TGTGCCAGCAGCGCCCGAAGGGTCGGGATGGGCACAGATACGCAGTATTTT.

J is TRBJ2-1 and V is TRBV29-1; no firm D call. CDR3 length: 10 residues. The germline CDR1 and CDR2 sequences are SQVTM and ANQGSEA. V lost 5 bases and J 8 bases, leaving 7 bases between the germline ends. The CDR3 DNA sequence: TGCAGCGTTTCTTCGGATGAGCAGTTCTTC. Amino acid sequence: CSVSSDEQFF.

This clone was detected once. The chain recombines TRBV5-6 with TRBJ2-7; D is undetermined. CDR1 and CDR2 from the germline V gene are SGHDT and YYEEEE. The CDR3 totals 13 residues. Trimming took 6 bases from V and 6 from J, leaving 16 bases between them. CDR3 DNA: TGTGCCAGCAAAAATTCCCTCCGGGCCGAGCAGTACTTC. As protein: CASKNSLRAEQYF.

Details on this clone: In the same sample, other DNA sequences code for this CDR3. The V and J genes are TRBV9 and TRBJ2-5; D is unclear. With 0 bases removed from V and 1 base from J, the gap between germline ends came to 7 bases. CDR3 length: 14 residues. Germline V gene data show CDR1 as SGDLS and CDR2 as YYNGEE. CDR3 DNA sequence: TGTGCCAGCAGCGTAGCCGGGCTCCAAGAGACCCAGTACTTC. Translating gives CASSVAGLQETQYF.

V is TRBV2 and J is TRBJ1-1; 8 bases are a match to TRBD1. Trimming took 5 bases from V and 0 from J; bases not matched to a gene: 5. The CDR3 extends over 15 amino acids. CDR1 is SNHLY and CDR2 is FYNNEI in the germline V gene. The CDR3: CASSQTGALNTEAFF. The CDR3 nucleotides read TGTGCCAGCAGTCAGACAGGGGCTTTGAACACTGAAGCTTTCTTT.

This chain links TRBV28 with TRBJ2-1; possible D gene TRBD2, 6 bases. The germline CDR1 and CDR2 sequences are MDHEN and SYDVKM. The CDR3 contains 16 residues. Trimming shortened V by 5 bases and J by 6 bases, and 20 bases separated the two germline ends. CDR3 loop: CASSPLMEGLVNEQFF. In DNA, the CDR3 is TGTGCCAGCAGTCCCCTGATGGAGGGTCTTGTCAATGAGCAGTTCTTC.

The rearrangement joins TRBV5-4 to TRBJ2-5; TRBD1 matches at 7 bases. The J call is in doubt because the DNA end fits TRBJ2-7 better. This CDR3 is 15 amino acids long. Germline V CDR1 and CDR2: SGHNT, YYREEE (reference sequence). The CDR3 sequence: CASSNIDREYYEQYF. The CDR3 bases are TGTGCCAGCAGCAATATTGACAGGGAATACTACGAGCAGTACTTC.

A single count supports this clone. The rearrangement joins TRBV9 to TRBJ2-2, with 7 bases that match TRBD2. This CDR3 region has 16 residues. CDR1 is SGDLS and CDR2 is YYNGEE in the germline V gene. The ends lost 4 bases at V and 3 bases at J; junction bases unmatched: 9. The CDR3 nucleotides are TGTGCCAGCAGCCCCTCCTGGGGGAGGGACACCGGGGAGCTGTTTTTT. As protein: CASSPSWGRDTGELFF.

The CDR3 protein is CSLGGKGGYTF. CDR3 nucleotide sequence: TGCAGTTTGGGGGGCAAAGGAGGCTACACCTTC. The chain combines TRBV20-1 with TRBJ1-2; tentative D call: TRBD1 (6 bases). The CDR3 is 11 residues long. The germline V gene has CDR1 DFQATT and CDR2 SNEGSKA (reference sequence). Deletions cut 8 bases from V and 8 bases from J, with 15 bases between.

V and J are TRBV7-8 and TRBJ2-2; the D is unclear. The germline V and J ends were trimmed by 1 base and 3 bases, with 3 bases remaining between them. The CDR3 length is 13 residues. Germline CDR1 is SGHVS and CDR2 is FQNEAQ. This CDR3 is CASSLVYTGELFF. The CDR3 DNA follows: TGTGCCAGCAGCTTAGTGTACACCGGGGAGCTGTTTTTT.

The CDR3 sequence: CASTLQGVLAYEQYF. The CDR3 region has the DNA TGTGCCAGCACCTTACAGGGGGTTCTAGCCTACGAGCAGTACTTC. The V and J genes are TRBV6-1 and TRBJ2-7; 8 bases fit TRBD1. Germline CDR1 reads MNHNS; CDR2 reads SASEGT. The junction had 10 bases not matched to a gene; V was cut back by 7 bases and J by 2 bases. This CDR3 region has 15 residues.

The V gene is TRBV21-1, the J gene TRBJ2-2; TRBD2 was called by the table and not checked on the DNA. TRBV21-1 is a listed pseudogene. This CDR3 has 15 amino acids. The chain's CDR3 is CASRGRREGTGELFF. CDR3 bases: TGTGCCAGCAGAGGTCGCAGGGAGGGCACCGGGGAGCTGTTTTTT.

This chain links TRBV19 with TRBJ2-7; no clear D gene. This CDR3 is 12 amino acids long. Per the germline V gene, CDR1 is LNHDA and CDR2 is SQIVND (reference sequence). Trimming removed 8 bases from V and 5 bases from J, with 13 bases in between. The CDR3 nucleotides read TGTGCCAGTGGAAGCTCTATTGACGAGCAGTACTTC. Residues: CASGSSIDEQYF.

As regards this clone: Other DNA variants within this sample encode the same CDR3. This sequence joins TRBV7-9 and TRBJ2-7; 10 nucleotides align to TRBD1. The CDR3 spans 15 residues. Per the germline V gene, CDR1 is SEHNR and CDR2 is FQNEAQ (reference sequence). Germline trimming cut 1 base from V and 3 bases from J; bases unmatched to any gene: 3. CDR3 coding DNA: TGTGCCAGCAGCTTAGGGGACAGGGGAAGCTACGAGCAGTACTTC. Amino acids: CASSLGDRGSYEQYF.

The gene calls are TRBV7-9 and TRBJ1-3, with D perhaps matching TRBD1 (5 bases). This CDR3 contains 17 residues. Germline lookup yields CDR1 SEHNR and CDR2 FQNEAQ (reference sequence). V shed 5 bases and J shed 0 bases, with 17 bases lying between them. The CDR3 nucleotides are TGTGCCAGCAGCCATCGGGACGGTGAACTCTCTGGAAACACCATATATTTT. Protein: CASSHRDGELSGNTIYF. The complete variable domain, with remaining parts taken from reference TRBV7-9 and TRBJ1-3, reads DTGVSQNPRHKITKRGQNVTFRCDPISEHNRLYWYRQTLGQGPEFLTYFQNEAQLEKSRLLSDRFSAERPKGSFSTLEIQRTEQGDSAMYLCASSHRDGELSGNTIYFGEGSWLTVV.

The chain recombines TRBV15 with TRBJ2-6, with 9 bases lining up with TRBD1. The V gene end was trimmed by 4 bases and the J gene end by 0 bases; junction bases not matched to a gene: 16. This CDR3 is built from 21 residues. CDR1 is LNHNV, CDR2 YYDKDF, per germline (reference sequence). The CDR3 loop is CATSKGGPTGTGTSGANVLTF. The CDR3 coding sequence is TGTGCCACCAGCAAAGGCGGGCCCACCGGGACAGGGACCTCTGGGGCCAACGTCCTGACTTTC.

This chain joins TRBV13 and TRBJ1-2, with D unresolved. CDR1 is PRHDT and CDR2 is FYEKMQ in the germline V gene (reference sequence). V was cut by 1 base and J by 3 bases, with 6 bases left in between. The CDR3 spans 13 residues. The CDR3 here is CASSLDGYYGYTF. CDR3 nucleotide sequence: TGTGCCAGCAGCTTAGACGGATACTATGGCTACACCTTC.

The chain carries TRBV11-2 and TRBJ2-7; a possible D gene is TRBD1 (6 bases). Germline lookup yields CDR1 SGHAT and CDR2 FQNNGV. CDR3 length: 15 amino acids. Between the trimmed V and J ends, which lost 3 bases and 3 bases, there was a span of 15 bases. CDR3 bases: TGTGCCAGCAGCTTGGCCGCAGGGGCACACTACGAGCAGTACTTC. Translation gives CASSLAAGAHYEQYF.

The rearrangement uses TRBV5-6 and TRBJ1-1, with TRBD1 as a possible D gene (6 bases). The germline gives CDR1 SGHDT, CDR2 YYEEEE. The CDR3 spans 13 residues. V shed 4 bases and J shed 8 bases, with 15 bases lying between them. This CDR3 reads CASSIGTSEEAFF. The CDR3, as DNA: TGTGCCAGCAGCATTGGGACATCCGAAGAAGCTTTCTTT.

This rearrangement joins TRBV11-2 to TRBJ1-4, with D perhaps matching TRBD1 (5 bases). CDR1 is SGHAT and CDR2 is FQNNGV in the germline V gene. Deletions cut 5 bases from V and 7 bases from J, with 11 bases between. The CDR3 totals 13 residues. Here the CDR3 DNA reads TGTGCCAGCAGCCCGCCAGGGCCTGAAAAACTGTTTTTT. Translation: CASSPPGPEKLFF. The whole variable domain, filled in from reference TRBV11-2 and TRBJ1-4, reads EAGVAQSPRYKIIEKRQSVAFWCNPISGHATLYWYQQILGQGPKLLIQFQNNGVVDDSQLPKDRFSAERLKGVDSTLKIQPAKLEDSAVYLCASSPPGPEKLFFGSGTQLSVL.

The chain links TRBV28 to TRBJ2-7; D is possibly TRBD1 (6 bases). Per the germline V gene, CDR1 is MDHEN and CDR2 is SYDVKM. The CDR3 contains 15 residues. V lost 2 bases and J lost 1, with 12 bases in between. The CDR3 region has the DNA TGTGCCAGCAGTTTAATGTTAGGGACATCCTACGAGCAGTACTTC. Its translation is CASSLMLGTSYEQYF.

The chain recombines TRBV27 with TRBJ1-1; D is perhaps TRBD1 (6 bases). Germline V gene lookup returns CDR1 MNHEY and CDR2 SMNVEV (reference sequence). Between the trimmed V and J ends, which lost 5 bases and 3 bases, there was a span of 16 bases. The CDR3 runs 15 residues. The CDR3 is CASSLNGGWDTEAFF. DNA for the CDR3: TGTGCCAGCAGTCTCAACGGGGGCTGGGACACTGAAGCTTTCTTT.

The CDR3 DNA follows: TGTGCCAGCAGCTTAGAAGCAGGGACTAGACCGTACGAGCAGTACTTC. Translating gives CASSLEAGTRPYEQYF. J is TRBJ2-7 and V is TRBV13; TRBD2 matches at 8 bases. The trim removed 1 base at V and 4 bases at J, leaving 9 bases unmatched. Germline CDR1 reads PRHDT; CDR2 reads FYEKMQ (reference sequence). The CDR3 totals 16 residues.

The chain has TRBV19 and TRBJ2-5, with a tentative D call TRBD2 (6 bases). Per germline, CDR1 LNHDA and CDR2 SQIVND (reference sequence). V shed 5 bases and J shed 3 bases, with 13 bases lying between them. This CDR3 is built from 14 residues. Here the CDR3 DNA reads TGTGCCAGTAGTGCCCGGAGGGCCAAAGAGACCCAGTACTTC. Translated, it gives CASSARRAKETQYF.